These 29 T cell receptor beta chains originate from one sample sequenced in a study of blood T cell repertoires in COVID-19. Sequencing used immunoSEQ multiplex PCR; TCRdb keeps in-frame clones, though not all of them. The table includes about 190,000 clones, around 87% detected once. The sample taken for sequencing was peripheral blood. The origin of the receptors is a man aged 45-65 years with acute or convalescent COVID-19.

The chain links TRBV14 to TRBJ2-1; D might be TRBD2 (6 bases). The CDR3 has 12 amino acids. Trimming removed 4 bases from V and 8 bases from J, with 9 bases in between. CDR1 is SGHDN and CDR2 is FVKESK in the germline V gene. The CDR3 coding sequence is TGTGCCAGCAGCCCTTCTAGCGATGAGCAGTTCTTC. Amino acids: CASSPSSDEQFF.

This clone was detected once. This chain's CDR3 is CATRPPGVAAEAFF. CDR3 nucleotides: TGTGCCACCCGACCTCCGGGGGTCGCTGCTGAAGCTTTCTTT. The genes are TRBV27 and TRBJ1-1; D may be TRBD1 (5 bases). CDR1 is MNHEY and CDR2 is SMNVEV in the germline V gene (reference sequence). This CDR3 spans 14 amino acids. V dropped 10 bases and J dropped 6 bases, with 21 bases sitting between them.

This chain joins TRBV12-3 or TRBV12-4 and TRBJ2-3; D possibly corresponds to TRBD1 (6 bases). This CDR3 is 13 amino acids long. The V gene lost 6 bases and the J gene lost 4 bases, with 11 bases spanning the gap. CDR3 DNA sequence: TGTGCCAGCAGATATAGGGGGTCAGATACGCAGTATTTT. Residues: CASRYRGSDTQYF.

The chain is built from TRBV18 and TRBJ2-7, with TRBD1 matching over 7 bases. Germline lookup yields CDR1 KGHSH and CDR2 LQKENI. CDR3 size: 13 residues. V shed 3 bases and J 5 bases; nucleotides not matched to a gene: 4. CDR3 DNA: TGTGCCAGCTCACCGAGACAGGGCGACGAGCAGTACGTC. Protein sequence: CASSPRQGDEQYV.

V gene TRBV28 combines with J gene TRBJ2-6; 7 bases agree with TRBD1. The germline V gene has CDR1 MDHEN and CDR2 SYDVKM. The CDR3 runs 19 residues. The V and J ends lost 2 bases and 4 bases, in that order; junction bases with no gene match: 14. The CDR3, as DNA: TGTGCCAGCAGTTTAGGCCCTGAAGGGGGCGCTCCCGGGGCCAACGTCCTGACTTTC. This encodes CASSLGPEGGAPGANVLTF.

CDR3 protein: CACSGGPDNEQFF. The CDR3 DNA follows: TGTGCCTGCTCGGGGGGGCCAGACAATGAGCAGTTCTTC. This chain joins TRBV7-3 and TRBJ2-1, with 8 bases matching TRBD2. Trimming took 11 bases from V and 5 from J; bases not matched to a gene: 8. Germline V CDR1 and CDR2: SGHTA, FQGTGA. The CDR3 spans 13 residues. Variable domain in full (rest from reference TRBV7-3 and TRBJ2-1): GAGVSQTPSNKVTEKGKYVELRCDPISGHTALYWYRQSLGQGPEFLIYFQGTGAADDSGLPNDRFFAVRPEGSVSTLKIQRTERGDSAVYLCACSGGPDNEQFFGPGTRLTVL.

CDR3 sequence (DNA): TGTGCCAGCTCACCGGAGGTCGAGCAGTACTTC. It specifies CASSPEVEQYF. This chain connects TRBV18 to TRBJ2-7, with D perhaps matching TRBD2 (5 bases). The CDR3 loop spans 11 amino acids. Trimming cost V 3 bases and J 6 bases, with 6 bases left between them. In germline, CDR1 is KGHSH, CDR2 LQKENI.

The rearrangement joins TRBV18 to TRBJ1-1; unclear D gene. The germline V gene encodes CDR1 KGHSH and CDR2 LQKENI. V lost 0 bases to trimming and J lost 5 bases, with 7 bases between them. The CDR3 has 13 amino acids. CDR3 protein: CASSPPKQTEAFF. As DNA, the CDR3 is TGTGCCAGCTCACCACCGAAACAGACTGAAGCTTTCTTT.

Here the CDR3 reads CAWRIQGGNTIYF. CDR3 DNA: TGTGCCTGGAGGATTCAGGGTGGAAACACCATATATTTT. This sequence joins TRBV30 and TRBJ1-3, with a possible D match to TRBD1 (5 bases). This CDR3 has 13 amino acids. The ends were cut back, 3 bases at V and 3 bases at J, with 9 bases in the middle. Germline V lookup: CDR1 GTSNPN, CDR2 SVGIG (reference sequence).

This clone was detected once. The CDR3: CASSETGRWGNTIYF. CDR3 sequence (DNA): TGTGCCAGCAGTGAAACGGGGAGGTGGGGAAACACCATATATTTT. This chain links TRBV2 with TRBJ1-3; D is undetermined. The CDR3 totals 15 residues. The germline V gene has CDR1 SNHLY and CDR2 FYNNEI. Between the trimmed V and J ends, which lost 2 bases and 4 bases, there was a span of 12 bases.

This rearrangement joins TRBV7-3 to TRBJ2-1; D may be TRBD2 (6 bases). Germline loops: CDR1 SGHTA, CDR2 FQGTGA. Deletions cut 5 bases from V and 9 bases from J, with 14 bases between. The CDR3 spans 13 residues. The CDR3 reads CASSPTGGTEQFF. CDR3 coding DNA: TGTGCCAGCAGCCCAACCGGCGGGACTGAGCAGTTCTTC.

Only a few counts were recorded for this clone. The V call is TRBV4-1, the J call TRBJ2-4; possibly TRBD1 for D (6 bases). CDR3 length: 17 residues. V was pared by 1 base and J by 0 bases, with 13 bases between. The germline V gene encodes CDR1 MGHRA and CDR2 YSYEKL. The CDR3 sequence is CASSQVHQQGAKNIQYF. The CDR3 DNA reads TGCGCCAGCAGCCAAGTTCACCAACAGGGAGCCAAAAACATTCAGTACTTC.

This rearrangement joins TRBV11-2 to TRBJ2-3, with 13 bases identical to TRBD2. V shed 5 bases and J 2 bases; nucleotides not matched to a gene: 4. Germline assignment: CDR1 SGHAT and CDR2 FQNNGV. The CDR3 totals 16 residues. The CDR3 reads CASSQGLAGITDTQYF. For the CDR3, the DNA is TGTGCCAGCAGCCAGGGACTAGCGGGGATCACAGATACGCAGTATTTT.

This clone was recorded a few times. The chain carries TRBV24-1 and TRBJ2-3; TRBD1 aligns across 7 bases. The V gene's germline CDR1 is KGHDR and CDR2 SFDVKD. This CDR3 has 13 amino acids. J was trimmed by 3 bases and V by 8 bases; bases with no gene match: 4. The CDR3 nucleotides are TGTGCCACCAAGGGACAGCTGACAGATACGCAGTATTTT. Residues: CATKGQLTDTQYF.

This chain links TRBV27 with TRBJ2-3, with 7 positions matching TRBD2. V shed 3 bases and J 2 bases; nucleotides not matched to a gene: 5. This CDR3 contains 15 residues. CDR1 and CDR2 from the germline V gene are MNHEY and SMNVEV (reference sequence). CDR3 sequence reads: CASSFSGFNTDTQYF. The CDR3, as DNA: TGTGCCAGCAGTTTTAGCGGGTTCAACACAGATACGCAGTATTTT.

J is TRBJ1-1 and V is TRBV7-6; 8 nucleotides align to TRBD1. This CDR3 is 14 amino acids long. V trimming: 3 bases; J trimming: 5 bases; junction bases outside the gene matches: 5. From germline, CDR1 is SGHVS and CDR2 FNYEAQ. The CDR3 nucleotides are TGTGCCAGCAGCTTGGTACACAGGGGGACTGAAGCTTTCTTT. It translates to CASSLVHRGTEAFF.

The chain recombines TRBV29-1 with TRBJ2-3, with D possibly TRBD1 on 5 matching bases. V was trimmed by 6 bases and J by 2 bases, leaving 12 bases between them. This CDR3 has 13 amino acids. Germline V CDR1 and CDR2: SQVTM, ANQGSEA. CDR3 bases: TGCAGCGTGCAACGACAGTCCACAGATACGCAGTATTTT. This gives the protein CSVQRQSTDTQYF.

CDR3 DNA sequence: TGTGCCAGCTCACAAACAGGGGGTACTGAAGCTTTCTTT. It is translated as CASSQTGGTEAFF. V and J are TRBV18 and TRBJ1-1; 8 nucleotides line up with TRBD1. Germline V lookup: CDR1 KGHSH, CDR2 LQKENI. The V segment lost 4 bases and the J segment 5 bases; nucleotides outside the gene matches: 3. The CDR3 contains 13 residues.

V usage is TRBV28 and J usage is TRBJ1-2; 9 bases line up with TRBD1. The ends lost 6 bases at V and 7 bases at J; junction bases unmatched: 9. The CDR3 has 14 amino acids. The germline CDR1 and CDR2 sequences are MDHEN and SYDVKM. This chain's CDR3 is CASRGPQGAAGYTF. CDR3 DNA: TGTGCCAGCAGGGGACCACAGGGGGCGGCTGGCTACACCTTC.

The chain is built from TRBV7-9 and TRBJ2-3, with no clear D. The CDR3 has 15 residues. Looked up from germline, CDR1 is SEHNR and CDR2 is FQNEAQ (reference sequence). The V end lost 2 bases, the J end lost 0 bases, and 9 bases lay between the germline ends. The CDR3, as DNA: TGTGCCAGCAGCTTAAGTGCCGGGAGCACAGATACGCAGTATTTT. Its protein is CASSLSAGSTDTQYF.

The CDR3 nucleotides are TGTGCCAGCAGAGAATCCCGGAGAACTGAAGCTTTCTTT. This translates into CASRESRRTEAFF. The V and J genes are TRBV6-4 and TRBJ1-1; D uncertain. Germline V gene lookup returns CDR1 MRHNA and CDR2 SNTAGT. This CDR3 comprises 13 residues. The V and J ends lost 6 bases and 5 bases respectively, with 13 bases between them.

The gene calls are TRBV7-9 and TRBJ1-5; D call uncertain. Trimming stripped 5 bases from V and 4 bases from J, with 12 bases between. This CDR3 spans 14 amino acids. CDR1 and CDR2 from the germline V gene are SEHNR and FQNEAQ (reference sequence). DNA for the CDR3: TGTGCCAGCAGCCCAGCGGGTTGGAATCAGCCCCAGCATTTT. Protein product: CASSPAGWNQPQHF.

J is TRBJ1-5 and V is TRBV2, with a tentative D call TRBD1 (5 bases). Germline V gene sequence: CDR1 SNHLY, CDR2 FYNNEI. V lost 7 bases and J 3 bases, leaving 16 bases between the germline ends. This CDR3 is built from 15 residues. The CDR3 DNA reads as TGTGCCAGCACCTCCGAGGGACTGCTCAATCAGCCCCAGCATTTT. It specifies CASTSEGLLNQPQHF.

V is TRBV28 and J is TRBJ2-1; 7 nucleotides line up with TRBD1. The CDR3 is made up of 16 amino acids. Germline V CDR1 and CDR2: MDHEN, SYDVKM. With 4 bases clipped from V and 3 bases from J, the junction kept 9 bases outside the gene matches. CDR3 protein: CASSSTGVVGYNEQFF. In nucleotides, the CDR3 is TGTGCCAGCAGTTCCACAGGGGTAGTGGGCTACAATGAGCAGTTCTTC.

V and J are TRBV5-1 and TRBJ2-2; maybe TRBD1 (5 bases). CDR1 is SGHRS, CDR2 YFSETQ, per germline. This CDR3 spans 16 amino acids. V dropped 2 bases and J dropped 1 base, with 12 bases sitting between them. The CDR3 DNA follows: TGCGCCAGCAGCTTATATAGAGGACAGAACACCGGGGAGCTGTTTTTT. It is translated as CASSLYRGQNTGELFF.

The chain has TRBV27 and TRBJ1-1; no reliable D call. The CDR3 has 15 residues. Trimming took off 2 bases at V and 4 bases at J, with 14 bases between the two ends. In germline, CDR1 is MNHEY, CDR2 SMNVEV (reference sequence). The DNA for the CDR3 is TGTGCCAGCAGTTTAGTTCCCGGGAGAGGCACTGAAGCTTTCTTT. Encoded protein: CASSLVPGRGTEAFF.

The V and J genes are TRBV28 and TRBJ2-3, with D possibly TRBD2 on 6 matching bases. V lost 6 bases, J lost 4 bases, and 17 bases lay in between. CDR1 is MDHEN, CDR2 SYDVKM, per germline. This CDR3 is built from 15 residues. The CDR3 reads CASSTLGGEADTQYF. CDR3 coding DNA: TGTGCCAGCAGCACCTTGGGGGGAGAAGCAGATACGCAGTATTTT.

The rearrangement joins TRBV9 to TRBJ1-4; a possible D gene is TRBD1 (5 bases). The V gene lost 0 bases and the J gene lost 8 bases, with 14 bases spanning the gap. Looked up from germline, CDR1 is SGDLS and CDR2 is YYNGEE. This CDR3 has 15 amino acids. The CDR3: CASSVAAGFSEKLFF. The DNA for the CDR3 is TGTGCCAGCAGCGTAGCGGCAGGGTTTTCGGAAAAACTGTTTTTT.

This chain uses TRBV29-1 with TRBJ2-3; 10 bases agree with TRBD1. Looked up from germline, CDR1 is SQVTM and CDR2 is ANQGSEA. The CDR3 sequence is 14 residues long. V trimming: 6 bases; J trimming: 3 bases; junction bases outside the gene matches: 6. This CDR3 is CSVRRTGGTDTQYF. CDR3 DNA: TGCAGCGTGAGACGGACAGGGGGAACAGATACGCAGTATTTT.